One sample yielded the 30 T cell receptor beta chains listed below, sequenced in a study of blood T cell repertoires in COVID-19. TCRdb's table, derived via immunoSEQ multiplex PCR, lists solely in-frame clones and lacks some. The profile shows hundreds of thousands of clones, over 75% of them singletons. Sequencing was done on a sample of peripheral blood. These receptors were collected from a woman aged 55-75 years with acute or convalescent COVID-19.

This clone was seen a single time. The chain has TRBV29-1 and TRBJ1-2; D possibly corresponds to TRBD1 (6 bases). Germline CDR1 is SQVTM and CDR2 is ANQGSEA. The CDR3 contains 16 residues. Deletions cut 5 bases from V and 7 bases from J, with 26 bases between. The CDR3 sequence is CSVHPNWGGLSLGYTF. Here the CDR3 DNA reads TGCAGCGTTCACCCCAACTGGGGGGGGCTTTCTCTTGGCTACACCTTC.

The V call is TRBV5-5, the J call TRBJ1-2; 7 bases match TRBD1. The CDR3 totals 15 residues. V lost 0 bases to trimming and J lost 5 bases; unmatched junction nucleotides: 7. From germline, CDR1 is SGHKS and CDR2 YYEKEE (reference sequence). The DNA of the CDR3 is TGTGCCAGCAGCTTGGCCCCGACAGGGCTTTATGGCTACACCTTC. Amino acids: CASSLAPTGLYGYTF.

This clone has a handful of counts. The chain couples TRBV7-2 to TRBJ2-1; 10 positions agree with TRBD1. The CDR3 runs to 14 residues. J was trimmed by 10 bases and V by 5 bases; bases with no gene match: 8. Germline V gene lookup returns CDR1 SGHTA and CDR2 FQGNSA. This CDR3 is CASSRDRGPTEQFF. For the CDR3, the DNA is TGTGCCAGCAGCCGGGACAGGGGTCCTACCGAGCAGTTCTTC.

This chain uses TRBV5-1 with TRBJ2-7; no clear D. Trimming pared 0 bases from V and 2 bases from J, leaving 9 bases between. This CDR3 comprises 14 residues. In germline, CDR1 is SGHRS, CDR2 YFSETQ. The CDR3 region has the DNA TGCGCCAGCAGCTTGGCCAACTCCCCCTACGAGCAGTACTTC. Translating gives CASSLANSPYEQYF.

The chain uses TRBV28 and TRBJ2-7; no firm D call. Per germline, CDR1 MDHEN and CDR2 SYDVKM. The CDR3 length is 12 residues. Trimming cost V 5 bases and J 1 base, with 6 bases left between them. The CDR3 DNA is TGTGCCAGCAGTCTGAGATCCTACGAGCAGTACTTC. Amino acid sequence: CASSLRSYEQYF.

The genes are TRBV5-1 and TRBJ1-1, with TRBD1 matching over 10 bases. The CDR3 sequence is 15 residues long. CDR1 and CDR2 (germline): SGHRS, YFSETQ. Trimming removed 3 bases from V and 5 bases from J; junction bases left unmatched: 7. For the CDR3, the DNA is TGCGCCAGCAGCTACTCCGGGACAGGGGTAACTGAAGCTTTCTTT. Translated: CASSYSGTGVTEAFF.

CDR3 loop: CASSFSRTNTGELFF. DNA for the CDR3: TGTGCCAGCAGCTTCAGCAGGACGAACACCGGGGAGCTGTTTTTT. The chain is built from TRBV5-6 and TRBJ2-2; no reliable D call. With 2 bases removed from V and 0 bases from J, the gap between germline ends came to 8 bases. The CDR3 is 15 amino acids. Germline V gives CDR1 SGHDT, CDR2 YYEEEE.

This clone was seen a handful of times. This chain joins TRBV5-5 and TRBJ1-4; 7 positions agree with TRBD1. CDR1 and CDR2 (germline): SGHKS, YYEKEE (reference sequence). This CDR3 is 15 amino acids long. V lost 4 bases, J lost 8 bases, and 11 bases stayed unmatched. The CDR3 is CASSVNRGESEKLFF. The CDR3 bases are TGTGCCAGCAGCGTAAACAGGGGTGAGAGCGAAAAACTGTTTTTT.

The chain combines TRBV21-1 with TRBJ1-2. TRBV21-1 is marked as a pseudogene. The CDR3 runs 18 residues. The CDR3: CASSPFGLERDQDYGYTF. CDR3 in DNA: TGTGCCAGCAGCCCCTTTGGACTGGAGAGGGATCAGGACTATGGCTACACCTTC.

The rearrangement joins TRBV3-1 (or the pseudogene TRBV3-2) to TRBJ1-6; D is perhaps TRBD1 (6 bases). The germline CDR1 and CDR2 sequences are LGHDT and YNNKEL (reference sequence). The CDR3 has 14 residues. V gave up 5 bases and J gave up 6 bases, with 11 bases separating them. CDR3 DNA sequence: TGTGCCAGCAGCTCTCAGGGGTTTAATTCACCCCTCCACTTT. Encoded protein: CASSSQGFNSPLHF.

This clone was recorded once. Here the CDR3 reads CASRPRGRAALVGNEQFF. CDR3 sequence (DNA): TGCGCCAGCCGCCCAAGGGGGAGGGCCGCATTAGTTGGTAATGAGCAGTTCTTC. V and J are TRBV5-1 and TRBJ2-1; a possible D gene is TRBD2 (7 bases). This CDR3 spans 18 amino acids. V was cut by 7 bases and J by 7 bases, with 30 bases left in between. Germline CDR1 SGHRS, CDR2 YFSETQ.

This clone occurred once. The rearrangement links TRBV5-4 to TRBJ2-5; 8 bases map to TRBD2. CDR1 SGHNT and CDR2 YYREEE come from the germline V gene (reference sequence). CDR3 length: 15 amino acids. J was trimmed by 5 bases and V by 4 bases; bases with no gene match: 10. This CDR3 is CASSPGGDLGETQYF. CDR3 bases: TGTGCCAGCAGCCCGGGAGGGGACTTGGGGGAGACCCAGTACTTC.

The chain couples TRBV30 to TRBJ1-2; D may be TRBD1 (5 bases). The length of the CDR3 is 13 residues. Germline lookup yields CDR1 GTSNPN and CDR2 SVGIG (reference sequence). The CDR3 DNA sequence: TGTGCGGCGGGAGGCAGGGTCGGGGTTGGCTACACCTTC. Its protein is CAAGGRVGVGYTF.

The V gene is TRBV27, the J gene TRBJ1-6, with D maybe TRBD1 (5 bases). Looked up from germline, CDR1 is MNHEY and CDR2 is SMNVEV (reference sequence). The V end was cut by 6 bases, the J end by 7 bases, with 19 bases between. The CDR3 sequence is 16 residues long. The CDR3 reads CASSPGGGGQNSPLHF. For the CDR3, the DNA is TGTGCCAGCAGCCCCGGGGGAGGAGGGCAGAATTCACCCCTCCACTTT.

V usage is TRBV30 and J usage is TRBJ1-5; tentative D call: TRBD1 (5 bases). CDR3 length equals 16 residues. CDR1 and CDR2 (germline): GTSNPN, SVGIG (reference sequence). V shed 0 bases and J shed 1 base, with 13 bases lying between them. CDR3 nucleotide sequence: TGTGCCTGGAGTGTCAACGGGGGGTTGAGCAATCAGCCCCAGCATTTT. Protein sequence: CAWSVNGGLSNQPQHF.

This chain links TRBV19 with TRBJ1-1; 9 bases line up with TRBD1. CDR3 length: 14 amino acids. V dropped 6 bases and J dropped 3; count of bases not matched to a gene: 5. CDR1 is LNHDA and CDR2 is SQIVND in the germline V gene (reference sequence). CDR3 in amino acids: CASSVTGGDTEAFF. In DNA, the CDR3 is TGTGCCAGTAGCGTGACAGGGGGGGACACTGAAGCTTTCTTT.

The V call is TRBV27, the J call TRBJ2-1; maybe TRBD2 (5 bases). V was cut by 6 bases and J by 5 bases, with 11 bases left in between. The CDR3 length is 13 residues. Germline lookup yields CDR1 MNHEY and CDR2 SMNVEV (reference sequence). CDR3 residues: CASSLGVNNEQFF. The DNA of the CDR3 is TGTGCCAGCAGCCTCGGGGTGAACAATGAGCAGTTCTTC.

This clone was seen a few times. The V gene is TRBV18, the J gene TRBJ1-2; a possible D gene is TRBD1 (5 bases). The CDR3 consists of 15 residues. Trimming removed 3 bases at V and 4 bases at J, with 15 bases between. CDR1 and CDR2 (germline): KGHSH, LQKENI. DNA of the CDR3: TGTGCCAGCTCACCCACTAGCGACAGTTTCTATGGCTACACCTTC. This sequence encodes CASSPTSDSFYGYTF.

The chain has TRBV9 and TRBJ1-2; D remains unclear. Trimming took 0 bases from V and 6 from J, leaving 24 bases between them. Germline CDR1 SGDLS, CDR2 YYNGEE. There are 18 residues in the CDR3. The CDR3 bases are TGTGCCAGCAGCGTAGTTCCTGGTACATTGGGTGGAGAGGATGGCTACACCTTC. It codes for CASSVVPGTLGGEDGYTF.

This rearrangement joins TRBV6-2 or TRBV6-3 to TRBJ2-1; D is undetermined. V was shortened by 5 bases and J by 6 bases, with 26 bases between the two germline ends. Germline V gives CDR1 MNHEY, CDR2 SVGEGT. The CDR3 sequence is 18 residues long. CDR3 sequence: CASSTSTWRPIPSNEQFF. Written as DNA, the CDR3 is TGTGCCAGCAGTACCAGCACGTGGCGGCCCATCCCCTCCAATGAGCAGTTCTTC.

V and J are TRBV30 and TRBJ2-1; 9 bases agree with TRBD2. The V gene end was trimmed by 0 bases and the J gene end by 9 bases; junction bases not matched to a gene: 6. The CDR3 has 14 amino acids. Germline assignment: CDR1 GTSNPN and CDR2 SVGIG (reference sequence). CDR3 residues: CAWSVVAGVGEQFF. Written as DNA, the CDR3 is TGTGCCTGGAGTGTGGTAGCGGGAGTAGGTGAGCAGTTCTTC.

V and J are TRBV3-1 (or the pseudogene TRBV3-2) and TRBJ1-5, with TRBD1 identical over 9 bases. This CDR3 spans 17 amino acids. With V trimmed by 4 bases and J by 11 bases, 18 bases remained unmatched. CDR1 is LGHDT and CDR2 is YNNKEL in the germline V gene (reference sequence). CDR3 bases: TGTGCCAGCAGCCCTACAGGGGGCGACGTCGAACTGAGGGCCCAGCATTTT. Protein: CASSPTGGDVELRAQHF.

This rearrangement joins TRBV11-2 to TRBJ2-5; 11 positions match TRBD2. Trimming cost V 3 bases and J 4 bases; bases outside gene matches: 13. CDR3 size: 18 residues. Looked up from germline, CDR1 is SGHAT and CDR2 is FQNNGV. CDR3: CASSLKVAGGPVGETQYF. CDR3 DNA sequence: TGTGCCAGCAGCTTGAAGGTAGCGGGAGGGCCGGTGGGAGAGACCCAGTACTTC.

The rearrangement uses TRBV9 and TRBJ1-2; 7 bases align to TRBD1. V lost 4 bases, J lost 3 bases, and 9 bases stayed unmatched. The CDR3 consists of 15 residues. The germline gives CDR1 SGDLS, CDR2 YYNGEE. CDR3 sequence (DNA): TGTGCCAGCAGCAAAGCCGGGACAGCCGACTATGGCTACACCTTC. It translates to CASSKAGTADYGYTF.

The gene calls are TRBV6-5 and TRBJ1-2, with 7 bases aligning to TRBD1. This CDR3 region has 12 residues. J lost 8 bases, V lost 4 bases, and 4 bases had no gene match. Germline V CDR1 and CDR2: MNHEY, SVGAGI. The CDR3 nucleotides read TGTGCCAGCAGTTCGACAGGGAGGGGCTACACCTTC. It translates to CASSSTGRGYTF.

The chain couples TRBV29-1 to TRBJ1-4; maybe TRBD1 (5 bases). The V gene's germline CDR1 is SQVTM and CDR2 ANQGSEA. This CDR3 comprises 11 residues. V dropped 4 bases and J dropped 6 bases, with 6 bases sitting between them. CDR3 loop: CSVVGDEKLFF. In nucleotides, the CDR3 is TGCAGCGTTGTAGGGGATGAAAAACTGTTTTTT.

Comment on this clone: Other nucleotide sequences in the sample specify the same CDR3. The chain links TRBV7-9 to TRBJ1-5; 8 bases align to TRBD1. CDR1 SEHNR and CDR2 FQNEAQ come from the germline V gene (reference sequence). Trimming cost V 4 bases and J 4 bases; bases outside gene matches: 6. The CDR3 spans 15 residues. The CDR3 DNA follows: TGTGCCAGCAGCTCCGACAGGGGAGGTAATCAGCCCCAGCATTTT. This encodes CASSSDRGGNQPQHF. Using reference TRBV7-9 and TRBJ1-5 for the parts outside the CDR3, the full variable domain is DTGVSQNPRHKITKRGQNVTFRCDPISEHNRLYWYRQTLGQGPEFLTYFQNEAQLEKSRLLSDRFSAERPKGSFSTLEIQRTEQGDSAMYLCASSSDRGGNQPQHFGDGTRLSIL.

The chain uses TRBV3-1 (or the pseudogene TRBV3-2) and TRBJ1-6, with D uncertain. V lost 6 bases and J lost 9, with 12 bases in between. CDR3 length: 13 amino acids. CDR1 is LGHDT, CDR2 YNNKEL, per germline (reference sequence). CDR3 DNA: TGTGCCAGCAGTCTTAGCAGTGGTTCACCCCTCCACTTT. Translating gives CASSLSSGSPLHF.

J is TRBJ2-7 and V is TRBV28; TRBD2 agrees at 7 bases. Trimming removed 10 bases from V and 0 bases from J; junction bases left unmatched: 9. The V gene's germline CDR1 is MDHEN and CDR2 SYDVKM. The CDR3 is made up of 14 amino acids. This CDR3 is CATLGGTGSYEQYF. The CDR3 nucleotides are TGTGCCACACTCGGGGGGACGGGCTCCTACGAGCAGTACTTC.

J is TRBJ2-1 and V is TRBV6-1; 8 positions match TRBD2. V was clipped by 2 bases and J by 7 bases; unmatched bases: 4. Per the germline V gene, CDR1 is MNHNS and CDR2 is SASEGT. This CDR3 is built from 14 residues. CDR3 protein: CASSEPAGGNEQFF. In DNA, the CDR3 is TGTGCCAGCAGTGAACCGGCGGGGGGAAATGAGCAGTTCTTC.